This TCR beta chain comes out of a study of blood T cell repertoires in COVID-19. As for the study in general: The United States, Italy and Spain provided the acute and convalescent COVID-19 samples. Sample material is recorded as cDNA or gDNA derived from T cells, B-cell-depleted T cells, or PBMCs.

Original handling: Estimated nucleated cell counts came from reference gene primer amplification. Clones were read by immunoSEQ multiplex PCR, and TCRdb kept only the in-frame ones, dropping some. The V and J calls and clone size come from that table; D and trimming were worked out from the DNA. The table has around 270,000 clones, about 89% seen once. The sequenced material came from peripheral blood. The origin of this receptor is a middle-aged man with acute or convalescent COVID-19.

The CDR3 region has the DNA TGTGCCAGCAGCTTGGTCCAGAATGAAAAACTGTTTTTT. Its translation: CASSLVQNEKLFF. V is TRBV5-6 and J is TRBJ1-4; D unresolved. Germline V gives CDR1 SGHDT, CDR2 YYEEEE. V shed 0 bases and J shed 5 bases, with 5 bases lying between them. CDR3 length equals 13 residues.